What follows are 22 T cell receptor beta chains derived from one specimen sequenced in a study of Tregs in tolerant kidney transplant recipients (dated by TCRdb to about 2019). Libraries were built with the immunoSEQ multiplex PCR assay. TCRdb took this table from immuneACCESS and kept in-frame rearrangements with V and J called. Such tables lack part of the clones; where checked against another copy, unresolved V genes explain under half of the gap, and the rest is unexplained. The sample table contains 45,000 to 55,000 clones; only one count was recorded for around 90% of them. The ten largest clones take up roughly 15% of the sample. The transplants used related donors with nonmyeloablative bone marrow transplantation, and mixed chimerism in the human trials was transient. The specimen was CD8+ T cells from blood (PBMCs), collected 24 months after the transplant. All receptors come from a human patient who received a combined kidney and bone marrow transplant. Some T cells may derive from the graft donor when a transplant has been performed.

The CDR3, as DNA: TGTGCCAGCAGCGTAGCAGGGGATCCTGGAAACACCATATATTTT. The encoded protein is CASSVAGDPGNTIYF. V is TRBV9 and J is TRBJ1-3; perhaps TRBD1 as D (6 bases). CDR3 length: 15 amino acids. Between the trimmed V and J ends, which lost 0 bases and 2 bases, there was a span of 9 bases. Germline V lookup: CDR1 SGDLS, CDR2 YYNGEE.

The genes are TRBV4-1 and TRBJ2-7; tentative D call: TRBD2 (6 bases). There are 14 residues in the CDR3. With 2 bases removed from V and 2 bases from J, the gap between germline ends came to 10 bases. Germline V gene data show CDR1 as MGHRA and CDR2 as YSYEKL. The CDR3 DNA reads TGCGCCAGCAGCCAAAGGGACTCAACCTACGAGCAGTACTTC. Translation: CASSQRDSTYEQYF.

V gene TRBV7-9 combines with J gene TRBJ2-1, with D possibly being TRBD2 (5 bases). The CDR3 runs to 14 residues. With 3 bases removed from V and 2 bases from J, the gap between germline ends came to 8 bases. The V gene's germline CDR1 is SEHNR and CDR2 FQNEAQ (reference sequence). The CDR3 region has the DNA TGTGCCAGCAGCTTGGACTTAGCCTACAATGAGCAGTTCTTC. This translates into CASSLDLAYNEQFF.

V and J are TRBV9 and TRBJ2-7; a weak D match, TRBD1 (6 bases). Trimming removed 0 bases at V and 4 bases at J, with 11 bases between. The germline gives CDR1 SGDLS, CDR2 YYNGEE. The CDR3 is 14 amino acids. CDR3 sequence (DNA): TGTGCCAGCAGCGTAGAGGACAGCCATTACGAGCAGTACTTC. Its translation is CASSVEDSHYEQYF.

On this clone itself: Germline is not matched at one junction end, which may reflect a read error. In DNA form, the CDR3 reads TGTGCCAGCAGCCGGGACAGGGGATCTGGAGACACCATATATTTT. As protein: CASSRDRGSGDTIYF. The V call is TRBV7-8, the J call TRBJ1-3; 10 bases fit TRBD1. Germline CDR1 and CDR2: SGHVS and FQNEAQ. CDR3 length equals 15 residues. The full variable domain, completed using reference TRBV7-8 and TRBJ1-3, is GAGVSQSPRYKVAKRGQDVALRCDPISGHVSLFWYQQALGQGPEFLTYFQNEAQLDKSGLPSDRFFAERPEGSVSTLKIQRTQQEDSAVYLCASSRDRGSGDTIYFGEGSWLTVV.

This chain links TRBV9 with TRBJ2-2, with no clear D. CDR3 length equals 12 residues. The germline CDR1 and CDR2 sequences are SGDLS and YYNGEE. Trimming took off 0 bases at V and 8 bases at J, with 5 bases between the two ends. The CDR3, as DNA: TGTGCCAGCAGCGTAGTACAAGGGGAGCTGTTTTTT. This gives the protein CASSVVQGELFF. The full variable domain, in which reference TRBV9 and TRBJ2-2 provide the parts outside the CDR3, is DSGVTQTPKHLITATGQRVTLRCSPRSGDLSVYWYQQSLDQGLQFLIQYYNGEERAKGNILERFSAQQFPDLHSELNLSSLELGDSALYFCASSVVQGELFFGEGSRLTVL.

The table lists this clone with a count of one. This chain joins TRBV7-6 and TRBJ1-3; 10 nucleotides agree with TRBD1. The CDR3 runs to 17 residues. The germline gives CDR1 SGHVS, CDR2 FNYEAQ. V shed 2 bases and J 1 base; nucleotides not matched to a gene: 5. The CDR3 protein is CASSLFSDRGSGNTIYF. CDR3 nucleotide sequence: TGTGCCAGCAGCTTATTTTCGGACAGGGGGTCTGGAAACACCATATATTTT.

This chain links TRBV27 with TRBJ2-7, with no clear D. Deletions cut 5 bases from V and 0 bases from J, with 11 bases between. The CDR3 covers 14 residues. Germline assignment: CDR1 MNHEY and CDR2 SMNVEV (reference sequence). CDR3 nucleotide sequence: TGTGCCAGCAGTAGCCTGGAGTCCTCCTACGAGCAGTACTTC. Its translation: CASSSLESSYEQYF.

The chain links TRBV7-6 to TRBJ2-1; 10 bases are shared with TRBD2. J lost 0 bases, V lost 1 base, and 6 bases had no gene match. The CDR3 spans 18 residues. CDR1 is SGHVS, CDR2 FNYEAQ, per germline. The CDR3 is CASSLVLAGARSYNEQFF. The CDR3 DNA is TGTGCCAGCAGCTTAGTCCTAGCGGGAGCCCGCTCCTACAATGAGCAGTTCTTC.

The genes are TRBV7-9 and TRBJ1-6; 7 bases are a match to TRBD1. J was trimmed by 7 bases and V by 5 bases; bases with no gene match: 5. CDR1 and CDR2 (germline): SEHNR, FQNEAQ (reference sequence). CDR3 length equals 14 residues. The CDR3 nucleotides are TGTGCCAGCAGCCACTGGGACAGAAATTCACCCCTCCACTTT. Residues: CASSHWDRNSPLHF.

This rearrangement joins TRBV30 to TRBJ1-2; D is unclear. Germline V gene lookup returns CDR1 GTSNPN and CDR2 SVGIG (reference sequence). The V end lost 3 bases, the J end lost 4 bases, and 6 bases lay between the germline ends. This CDR3 region has 11 residues. The DNA for the CDR3 is TGTGCCTGGAGCCACAGCTATGGCTACACCTTC. Translation gives CAWSHSYGYTF.

The gene calls are TRBV19 and TRBJ2-7; D gene uncertain. Trimming took 6 bases from V and 4 from J, leaving 19 bases between them. CDR1 LNHDA and CDR2 SQIVND come from the germline V gene (reference sequence). The CDR3 spans 15 residues. As DNA, the CDR3 is TGTGCCAGTAGAACGACCGAGACATGGGTTTACGAGCAGTACTTC. Translated: CASRTTETWVYEQYF.

This clone was recorded once. The gene calls are TRBV9 and TRBJ2-1, with 10 bases that match TRBD2. CDR1 is SGDLS, CDR2 YYNGEE, per germline. There are 19 residues in the CDR3. Trimming removed 4 bases from V and 6 bases from J; junction bases left unmatched: 19. The CDR3 here is CASSTPMGLQAGGPNEQFF. CDR3 coding DNA: TGTGCCAGCAGCACTCCCATGGGACTTCAAGCGGGAGGGCCCAATGAGCAGTTCTTC.

The V call is TRBV9, the J call TRBJ2-5, with 7 bases lining up with TRBD1. Germline lookup yields CDR1 SGDLS and CDR2 YYNGEE. This CDR3 spans 14 amino acids. V was pared by 4 bases and J by 1 base, with 4 bases of the junction left unmatched. In DNA form, the CDR3 reads TGTGCCAGCAGCATGGGACAGCCCCAAGAGACCCAGTACTTC. It encodes CASSMGQPQETQYF.

The chain uses TRBV29-1 and TRBJ1-1; 10 bases match TRBD1. Per germline, CDR1 SQVTM and CDR2 ANQGSEA. The CDR3 has 15 amino acids. V lost 5 bases and J lost 2; bases outside the gene matches: 8. The CDR3 nucleotides are TGCAGCGTTTTCGACAGGGGGCGGTTTAACACTGAAGCTTTCTTT. It is translated as CSVFDRGRFNTEAFF.

This chain connects TRBV19 to TRBJ2-7; D might be TRBD1 (6 bases). CDR3 length: 14 residues. The germline V gene has CDR1 LNHDA and CDR2 SQIVND (reference sequence). V was shortened by 11 bases and J by 2 bases, with 19 bases between the two germline ends. In DNA, the CDR3 is TGTGCCTCTCAAGCCACGACAGGAGCCTACGAGCAGTACTTC. The encoded protein is CASQATTGAYEQYF.

The J gene is TRBJ1-2, the V gene TRBV5-1; 8 bases are a match to TRBD1. Germline trimming cut 2 bases from V and 2 bases from J; bases unmatched to any gene: 11. CDR3 size: 17 residues. CDR1 and CDR2 from the germline V gene are SGHRS and YFSETQ. The CDR3 DNA reads TGCGCCAGCAGCTTTGCGGACAGGGAGGTATCCAACTATGGCTACACCTTC. It is translated as CASSFADREVSNYGYTF.

The chain combines TRBV6-1 with TRBJ2-5; 12 nucleotides align to TRBD2. With the DNA end fitting TRBJ2-7 better, the J assignment may be wrong. The CDR3 is 17 amino acids. Germline V gene lookup returns CDR1 MNHNS and CDR2 SASEGT. The CDR3 region is CASSEPLRTSGTYEQYF. The CDR3 bases are TGTGCCAGCAGTGAACCCCTAAGGACTAGCGGGACCTACGAGCAGTACTTC.

The V and J genes are TRBV27 and TRBJ2-7; no definite D call. CDR1 is MNHEY, CDR2 SMNVEV, per germline (reference sequence). With 5 bases removed from V and 0 bases from J, the gap between germline ends came to 11 bases. The CDR3 has 14 amino acids. CDR3 nucleotide sequence: TGTGCCAGCAGTCTAGGAGTCGGCTCCTACGAGCAGTACTTC. It specifies CASSLGVGSYEQYF.

V is TRBV6-1 and J is TRBJ2-3; D possibly corresponds to TRBD2 (7 bases). Trimming pared 0 bases from V and 3 bases from J, leaving 19 bases between. There are 18 residues in the CDR3. CDR1 MNHNS and CDR2 SASEGT come from the germline V gene. CDR3 region: CASSEALRGRGTTDTQYF. Here the CDR3 DNA reads TGTGCCAGCAGTGAAGCGCTTCGAGGGAGGGGGACAACAGATACGCAGTATTTT.

Turning to this clone: The same CDR3 can be traced to other DNA sequences in this sample. V usage is TRBV5-6 and J usage is TRBJ1-6; no reliable D call. Between the trimmed V and J ends, which lost 3 bases and 7 bases, there was a span of 11 bases. The CDR3 has 14 amino acids. In germline, CDR1 is SGHDT, CDR2 YYEEEE. The CDR3 sequence is CASSSPRGNSPLHF. The DNA for the CDR3 is TGTGCCAGCAGCTCCCCTCGGGGAAATTCACCCCTCCACTTT.

A word on this clone: Sequence at one end of the junction differs from germline and may be a read error. Other DNA sequences in this sample translate to the same CDR3. V gene TRBV6-5 combines with J gene TRBJ1-6; 8 positions match TRBD1. The CDR3 is 13 residues long. Germline assignment: CDR1 MNHEY and CDR2 SVGAGI. The CDR3 is CASSGQGHSPLHF. The CDR3 nucleotides read TGTGCCAGCAGCGGACAGGGTCATTCCCCCCTCCACTTT.